Presented here are 25 T cell receptor beta chains from one specimen sequenced in a study of neurological immune-mediated disorders. Each CDR3 protein gets one entry after TCRdb re-called the 5' RACE reads with MiXCR. In the table there are about 40,000 distinct CDR3 sequences, roughly 2.5% of which are singletons. The source material was PBMCs. The origin of the receptors is a man aged 50 to 60 with multiple sclerosis.

The sample holds many counts of this clonotype. The chain links TRBV9 to TRBJ1-5; D is possibly TRBD1 (5 bases). The V gene lost 4 bases and the J gene lost 4 bases, with 15 bases spanning the gap. CDR1 and CDR2 from the germline V gene are SGDLS and YYNGEE. The CDR3 runs 15 residues. The CDR3 spells CASSSRGDRNQPQHF. In DNA, the CDR3 is TGTGCCAGCAGCTCCCGGGGGGATAGGAATCAGCCCCAGCATTTT.

This clonotype was counted ten times or more. The rearrangement uses TRBV5-1 and TRBJ1-6; no reliable D call. Germline V gene data show CDR1 as SGHRS and CDR2 as YFSETQ. The V and J ends lost 0 bases and 9 bases respectively, with 16 bases between them. The CDR3 has 16 amino acids. CDR3 in amino acids: CASSLGVSLGSSPLHF. The DNA for the CDR3 is TGCGCCAGCAGCTTGGGGGTCTCCTTGGGGAGTTCACCCCTCCACTTT.

This clonotype was counted many times. This chain joins TRBV20-1 and TRBJ2-1, with unresolved D. The V end lost 0 bases, the J end lost 5 bases, and 11 bases lay between the germline ends. CDR3 length: 14 amino acids. Germline-derived CDR1 and CDR2 are DFQATT and SNEGSKA (reference sequence). The CDR3 DNA reads TGCAGTGCTAGAGATCCCAGTCGCGACAATGAGCAGTTCTTC. This translates into CSARDPSRDNEQFF.

This clonotype was found many times. The chain links TRBV6-2 or TRBV6-3 to TRBJ2-7; D unresolved. The CDR3 is 13 amino acids. The germline gives CDR1 MNHEY, CDR2 SVGEGT. The V and J ends lost 7 bases and 4 bases respectively, with 14 bases between them. The CDR3 DNA reads TGTGCCAGCATTCGCGTCGGAACTTACGAGCAGTACTTC. Translating it yields CASIRVGTYEQYF.

This clonotype was counted at least ten times. This chain uses TRBV7-2 with TRBJ2-1; D not certain. The germline V and J ends were trimmed by 5 bases and 6 bases, with 17 bases remaining between them. Germline loops: CDR1 SGHTA, CDR2 FQGNSA. The CDR3 length is 15 residues. The CDR3 sequence is CASSLTNIRTNEQFF. As DNA, the CDR3 is TGTGCCAGCAGCCTAACGAACATTCGGACCAATGAGCAGTTCTTC.

About this clonotype: This may be a read error, as it is one base from a much larger clone. V and J are TRBV2 and TRBJ1-5, with D unclear. Trimming removed 10 bases from V and 0 bases from J, with 16 bases in between. There are 15 residues in the CDR3. Per germline, CDR1 SNHLY and CDR2 FYNNEI. The CDR3 nucleotides read TGTGCCAACACCCCGGGTCCATTTAGCAATCAGCCCCAGCATTTT. Translated, it gives CANTPGPFSNQPQHF.

This clonotype appeared many times. This chain links TRBV5-5 with TRBJ2-1, with D perhaps TRBD1 (5 bases). This CDR3 comprises 15 residues. The germline V and J ends were trimmed by 4 bases and 2 bases, with 13 bases remaining between them. Germline CDR1 SGHKS, CDR2 YYEKEE (reference sequence). The DNA of the CDR3 is TGTGCCAGCAGCCTCACAGGATTTGCCTACAATGAGCAGTTCTTC. Protein sequence: CASSLTGFAYNEQFF.

This clonotype showed up many times. One junction end disagrees with the germline gene, perhaps due to a read error. The CDR3 sequence: CASSQLVGNSPLNF. The CDR3 DNA reads as TGTGCCAGCAGCCAACTCGTAGGAAATTCACCCCTCAACTTT. The chain joins TRBV3-1 to TRBJ1-6; D uncertain. The CDR3 has 14 residues. Germline assignment: CDR1 LGHDT and CDR2 YNNKEL (reference sequence).

This clonotype was seen many times. V gene TRBV12-3 or TRBV12-4 combines with J gene TRBJ2-3; TRBD2 matches at 10 bases. V dropped 3 bases and J dropped 3; count of bases not matched to a gene: 6. CDR3 size: 16 residues. The CDR3 loop is CASSFWSGGETDTQYF. CDR3 bases: TGTGCCAGCAGTTTTTGGAGCGGGGGGGAAACAGATACGCAGTATTTT.

This clonotype was observed at least ten times. The gene calls are TRBV5-1 and TRBJ2-2; 7 bases map to TRBD1. Losses at the gene ends were 7 bases for V and 0 bases for J; bases not matched to a gene: 3. The CDR3 has 14 amino acids. From germline, CDR1 is SGHRS and CDR2 YFSETQ. CDR3 region: CASGDRPNTGELFF. The CDR3 nucleotides read TGCGCCAGCGGGGACAGACCGAACACCGGGGAGCTGTTTTTT.

This clonotype has at least ten counts. V and J are TRBV5-1 and TRBJ1-5; D possibly corresponds to TRBD1 (6 bases). The germline gives CDR1 SGHRS, CDR2 YFSETQ. V was cut by 4 bases and J by 4 bases, with 12 bases left in between. The CDR3 spans 14 residues. This CDR3 is CASSEQGPNQPQHF. DNA of the CDR3: TGCGCCAGCAGCGAACAGGGCCCAAATCAGCCCCAGCATTTT.

This clonotype was counted at least ten times. The rearrangement links TRBV20-1 to TRBJ1-1; D possibly corresponds to TRBD1 (5 bases). Deletions cut 0 bases from V and 8 bases from J, with 16 bases between. The CDR3 spans 14 residues. Germline V gene sequence: CDR1 DFQATT, CDR2 SNEGSKA (reference sequence). For the CDR3, the DNA is TGCAGTGCTAGAGATCGGGGACGGGCTCGGGAAGCTTTCTTT. Translation gives CSARDRGRAREAFF.

Of note for this clonotype: Mismatch with germline at one junction end may stem from a read error. The V and J genes are TRBV7-9 and TRBJ1-5, with a weak D call TRBD1 (5 bases). This CDR3 is 13 amino acids long. The germline V gene has CDR1 SEHNR and CDR2 FQNEAQ (reference sequence). CDR3 region: CASSLARDQPQNF. Here the CDR3 DNA reads TGCGCCAGCAGCTTAGCCAGGGATCAGCCCCAGAATTTT.

This clonotype was seen ten or more times. The chain has TRBV6-2 or TRBV6-3 and TRBJ1-4; 7 nucleotides agree with TRBD1. This CDR3 has 15 residues. The V gene's germline CDR1 is MNHEY and CDR2 SVGEGT. V lost 4 bases to trimming and J lost 4 bases; unmatched junction nucleotides: 6. The CDR3 coding sequence is TGTGCCAGCAGTTCGGGACAGTGGAGTAATGAAAAACTGTTTTTT. Protein product: CASSSGQWSNEKLFF.

This clonotype was recorded many times. V is TRBV4-2 and J is TRBJ2-4, with 8 bases fitting TRBD2. The CDR3 sequence is 15 residues long. V dropped 1 base and J dropped 6; count of bases not matched to a gene: 5. Germline V gives CDR1 LGHNA, CDR2 YNFKEQ. The CDR3 here is CASSQVGGGLNIQYF. The CDR3 region has the DNA TGTGCCAGCAGCCAAGTAGGCGGGGGGTTAAACATTCAGTACTTC.

About this clonotype itself: This may be a read error: a much more frequent sequence differs by one nucleotide. The genes are TRBV2 and TRBJ2-2; D uncertain. Per germline, CDR1 SNHLY and CDR2 FYNNEI. This CDR3 has 14 residues. V lost 2 bases and J 13 bases, leaving 17 bases between the germline ends. Written as DNA, the CDR3 is TGTGCCAGCAGTGAATTAACTGAGCTAGGTGGGCTGTTTTTT. It encodes CASSELTELGGLFF.

This clonotype was seen repeatedly, ten times or more. The rearrangement links TRBV7-2 to TRBJ2-7; D is possibly TRBD1 (6 bases). Between the trimmed V and J ends, which lost 1 base and 3 bases, there was a span of 13 bases. The CDR3 length is 15 residues. Per germline, CDR1 SGHTA and CDR2 FQGNSA. The CDR3 here is CASSLGTEPIYEQYF. CDR3 nucleotide sequence: TGTGCCAGCAGCTTAGGGACAGAGCCCATCTACGAGCAGTACTTC.

This clonotype came up a few times. V is TRBV18 and J is TRBJ2-2; 8 bases fit TRBD1. V lost 2 bases and J lost 0; bases outside the gene matches: 2. There are 16 residues in the CDR3. The germline gives CDR1 KGHSH, CDR2 LQKENI. The CDR3 reads CASSPRGQANTGELFF. CDR3 bases: TGTGCCAGCTCACCAAGGGGACAGGCGAACACCGGGGAGCTGTTTTTT.

This clonotype was seen more than once but under ten times. The chain is built from TRBV4-1 and TRBJ1-4, with 9 nucleotides matching TRBD1. V was pared by 1 base and J by 7 bases, with 4 bases of the junction left unmatched. Germline lookup yields CDR1 MGHRA and CDR2 YSYEKL. This CDR3 is 15 amino acids long. CDR3 DNA: TGCGCCAGCAGCCAAGTGGGGACAGGGTTTGAAAAACTGTTTTTT. It codes for CASSQVGTGFEKLFF.

Concerning this clonotype: A junction boundary mismatches the germline segment, possibly from a read error. The rearrangement links TRBV20-1 to TRBJ1-5; D perhaps matches TRBD1 (6 bases). Germline V CDR1 and CDR2: DFQATT, SNEGSKA (reference sequence). The CDR3 spans 15 residues. The CDR3 protein is CSARGGGVTNQPQNF. The CDR3 coding sequence is TGCAGTGCCAGGGGAGGGGGGGTCACCAATCAGCCCCAGAATTTT.

This clonotype came up many times. The genes are TRBV6-6 and TRBJ1-4, with D perhaps matching TRBD1 (5 bases). The CDR3 length is 14 residues. Trimming left V 2 bases short and J 4 bases short, with 8 bases between. Germline assignment: CDR1 MNHNY and CDR2 SVGAGI (reference sequence). The DNA for the CDR3 is TGTGCCAGCAGTTACGGGGACGTTAATGAAAAACTGTTTTTT. It translates to CASSYGDVNEKLFF.

This clonotype was seen repeatedly, ten times or more. The CDR3 carries no conserved terminal phenylalanine or tryptophan, so it likely arises from a read error. Because the CDR3's place on the DNA is in doubt, the DNA is left out and the CDR3 is given as listed by TCRdb. The genes are TRBV12-3 or TRBV12-4 and TRBJ2-1; the table gives TRBD1 as D, unverified against the DNA. The CDR3 has 13 residues if both end residues are counted. The CDR3 protein is CASSSGGPGLGAL.

This clonotype occurred many times. The chain is built from TRBV5-1 and TRBJ2-5; 9 nucleotides agree with TRBD2. This CDR3 has 16 residues. CDR1 SGHRS and CDR2 YFSETQ come from the germline V gene. The ends lost 0 bases at V and 5 bases at J; junction bases unmatched: 8. The DNA of the CDR3 is TGCGCCAGCAGCTTGGTGCCTAGCGGGGCTGTGGAGACCCAGTACTTC. As protein: CASSLVPSGAVETQYF.

In its sample, this clonotype was seen many times. This chain joins TRBV27 and TRBJ2-2; perhaps TRBD2 as D (6 bases). CDR3 length equals 15 residues. Germline V gene sequence: CDR1 MNHEY, CDR2 SMNVEV (reference sequence). The V end was cut by 6 bases, the J end by 4 bases, with 15 bases between. This CDR3 is CASSPGTYRTGELFF. In DNA form, the CDR3 reads TGTGCCAGCAGCCCCGGGACTTACCGCACCGGGGAGCTGTTTTTT.

The sample holds many counts of this clonotype. The chain couples TRBV20-1 to TRBJ1-2; 7 bases are a match to TRBD1. V lost 3 bases and J lost 7; bases outside the gene matches: 11. This CDR3 comprises 14 residues. Germline CDR1 and CDR2: DFQATT and SNEGSKA (reference sequence). The CDR3 sequence is CSASGRTGGSGYTF. The CDR3 nucleotides read TGCAGTGCTAGCGGGCGGACAGGAGGGAGTGGCTACACCTTC.